One and the same sample provided the 25 T cell receptor beta chains below, sequenced in a study of T cells in Graves' hyperthyroidism and ophthalmopathy. Researchers took RNA transcripts and amplified the TCR beta CDR3 regions from them. The HTBI primer set drove a first-round RT-PCR of the TCR CDR3. TCRdb re-derived calls from the multiplex PCR reads in MiXCR, one entry per CDR3 protein. The sample has about 610,000 distinct CDR3 sequences; about 43% are singletons. The specimen sequenced was peripheral blood or thyroid tissue (not recorded which). Receptor source: a woman under 30 with Graves' hyperthyroidism.

CDR3 sequence reads: CASSQVTGPEAFF. The CDR3 DNA is TGTGCCAGCTCGCAAGTAACAGGGCCTGAAGCTTTCTTT. The V gene is TRBV18, the J gene TRBJ1-1; D may be TRBD1 (6 bases). The CDR3 is 13 amino acids. Germline V gene data show CDR1 as KGHSH and CDR2 as LQKENI. Trimming removed 6 bases from V and 6 bases from J, with 14 bases in between.

On this clonotype: One junction end does not reproduce the germline sequence, and a read error may be involved. The rearrangement joins TRBV4-1 to TRBJ2-7, with D maybe TRBD2 (6 bases). The CDR3 extends over 14 amino acids. The germline V gene encodes CDR1 MGHRA and CDR2 YSYEKL. CDR3 nucleotide sequence: TGTGCCAGCAGCCAAGATCTGGGAGGCAACGAGCAGTACTTC. Its protein product is CASSQDLGGNEQYF.

The CDR3 DNA reads as TGTGCCAGCAGCCAAGAAACCCTTGGGCTAGTCGACAATGAGCAGTTCTTC. It encodes CASSQETLGLVDNEQFF. The rearrangement joins TRBV12-3 or TRBV12-4 to TRBJ2-1; no definite D call. This CDR3 is 17 amino acids long. With 6 bases removed from V and 5 bases from J, the gap between germline ends came to 23 bases.

There are a few counts of this clonotype. This may arise from a read error, as a much more abundant clone is one base away. The chain uses TRBV6-5 and TRBJ2-7, with 7 bases that match TRBD2. V lost 0 bases to trimming and J lost 2 bases; unmatched junction nucleotides: 19. CDR3 length: 20 residues. The V gene's germline CDR1 is MNHEY and CDR2 SVGAGI. Written as DNA, the CDR3 is TGTGCCAGCAGTTACTCACCAGGACTAGTGGGAGGGAGAGACCCCTACGAGCAGTACTTC. This sequence encodes CASSYSPGLVGGRDPYEQYF.

The chain couples TRBV2 to TRBJ2-3; D unresolved. Trimming left V 1 base short and J 0 bases short, with 5 bases between. Germline lookup yields CDR1 SNHLY and CDR2 FYNNEI. The CDR3 covers 14 residues. CDR3 sequence: CASSEGPSTDTQYF. CDR3 in DNA: TGTGCCAGCAGTGAAGGTCCTAGCACAGATACGCAGTATTTT. Using reference TRBV2 and TRBJ2-3 for the parts outside the CDR3, the full variable domain is EPEVTQTPSHQVTQMGQEVILRCVPISNHLYFYWYRQILGQKVEFLVSFYNNEISEKSEIFDDQFSVERPDGSNFTLKIRSTKLEDSAMYFCASSEGPSTDTQYFGPGTRLTVL.

The V and J genes are TRBV29-1 and TRBJ1-1; D unresolved. Germline V gives CDR1 SQVTM, CDR2 ANQGSEA. Trimming left V 6 bases short and J 4 bases short, with 12 bases between. This CDR3 has 12 amino acids. CDR3 in DNA: TGCAGCGTACCTGGACCGAGCACTGAAGCTTTCTTT. As protein: CSVPGPSTEAFF.

This clonotype was detected many times. V usage is TRBV7-8 and J usage is TRBJ2-7, with 11 bases identical to TRBD1. CDR3 length equals 17 residues. Losses at the gene ends were 5 bases for V and 2 bases for J; bases not matched to a gene: 11. CDR1 is SGHVS, CDR2 FQNEAQ, per germline. In DNA form, the CDR3 reads TGTGCCAGCAGCCCCTTGGGGGGACAGGGGGATCCCTACGAGCAGTACTTC. It translates to CASSPLGGQGDPYEQYF.

This clonotype was seen ten or more times. V is TRBV27 and J is TRBJ1-1; TRBD1 matches at 7 bases. There are 12 residues in the CDR3. Unmatched junction bases numbered 5, after V lost 5 bases and J lost 8 bases. Germline assignment: CDR1 MNHEY and CDR2 SMNVEV (reference sequence). Here the CDR3 reads CASSRGGLEAFF. CDR3 bases: TGTGCCAGCAGTCGAGGGGGCCTAGAAGCTTTCTTT.

This sequence joins TRBV10-3 and TRBJ1-1; no clear D. Trimming took off 7 bases at V and 5 bases at J, with 14 bases between the two ends. Germline assignment: CDR1 ENHRY and CDR2 SYGVKD. This CDR3 has 13 residues. The CDR3 DNA sequence: TGTGCCATCACTTCCGAGGGAGGGACTGAAGCTTTCTTT. Translation: CAITSEGGTEAFF.

This clonotype was counted ten times or more. The chain links TRBV7-9 to TRBJ2-7; 9 nucleotides match TRBD2. Germline V lookup: CDR1 SEHNR, CDR2 FQNEAQ (reference sequence). V shed 5 bases and J 7 bases; nucleotides not matched to a gene: 15. The CDR3 loop spans 16 amino acids. Here the CDR3 reads CASSPRRREGGREQYF. Written as DNA, the CDR3 is TGTGCCAGCAGCCCGCGCCGGCGGGAGGGGGGTAGGGAGCAGTACTTC.

The J gene is TRBJ2-7, the V gene TRBV7-8; D may be TRBD2 (6 bases). The CDR3 totals 13 residues. Germline V lookup: CDR1 SGHVS, CDR2 FQNEAQ. Trimming took off 5 bases at V and 7 bases at J, with 15 bases between the two ends. In DNA, the CDR3 is TGTGCCAGCAGCCGGGACTCCCCCGGAGAGCAGTACTTC. Residues: CASSRDSPGEQYF.

The J gene is TRBJ1-4, the V gene TRBV2; 7 bases agree with TRBD1. V was pared by 5 bases and J by 5 bases, with 11 bases of the junction left unmatched. The CDR3 contains 16 residues. The germline V gene has CDR1 SNHLY and CDR2 FYNNEI. The CDR3 is CASSPDRAILNEKLFF. As DNA, the CDR3 is TGTGCCAGCAGTCCCGACAGGGCAATCTTGAATGAAAAACTGTTTTTT.

This rearrangement joins TRBV7-6 to TRBJ2-1; 10 nucleotides match TRBD2. The V gene's germline CDR1 is SGHVS and CDR2 FNYEAQ. There are 15 residues in the CDR3. The ends lost 5 bases at V and 2 bases at J; junction bases unmatched: 3. The CDR3 region is CASSPTSGPYNEQFF. DNA of the CDR3: TGTGCCAGCAGCCCGACTAGCGGGCCCTACAATGAGCAGTTCTTC.

The V gene is TRBV24-1, the J gene TRBJ2-6; D possibly corresponds to TRBD2 (5 bases). Germline CDR1 reads KGHDR; CDR2 reads SFDVKD. V lost 11 bases and J lost 0, with 25 bases in between. CDR3 length: 19 residues. The CDR3 protein is CASSHYQRGLSSGANVLTF. The CDR3 DNA sequence: TGTGCCAGCAGCCACTACCAACGAGGGCTGAGCTCTGGGGCCAACGTCCTGACTTTC.

A single count supports this clonotype. This chain links TRBV7-6 with TRBJ2-7, with TRBD2 matching 9 bases. The J call could be wrong; TRBJ2-1 is a better fit for the DNA end. The CDR3 has 16 amino acids. Germline assignment: CDR1 SGHVS and CDR2 FNYEAQ. The CDR3 bases are TGTGCCAGCAGCTCCCCTTCGGGACTAGCCATCAATGAGCAGTTCTTC. Translated: CASSSPSGLAINEQFF.

This clonotype was seen repeatedly, ten times or more. The rearrangement uses TRBV6-5 and TRBJ2-5; 12 bases align to TRBD2. CDR1 is MNHEY and CDR2 is SVGAGI in the germline V gene. The CDR3 runs 16 residues. The ends lost 7 bases at V and 1 base at J; junction bases unmatched: 7. The CDR3 sequence is CASNLAGGPRQETQYF. The DNA for the CDR3 is TGTGCCAGCAATCTAGCGGGAGGGCCGCGCCAAGAGACCCAGTACTTC.

The table lists this clonotype with a few counts. A much larger clonotype is one base distant, so this may be a read error. The rearrangement uses TRBV5-1 and TRBJ1-2; no reliable D call. Germline V gene sequence: CDR1 SGHRS, CDR2 YFSETQ. The length of the CDR3 is 14 residues. The CDR3 sequence is CASSLAGSTYDYTF. In DNA form, the CDR3 reads TGCGCCAGCAGCTTGGCAGGATCGACGTATGACTACACCTTC.

The sample holds many counts of this clonotype. The chain has TRBV15 and TRBJ1-6, with D possibly TRBD1 on 5 matching bases. The germline gives CDR1 LNHNV, CDR2 YYDKDF (reference sequence). The ends were cut back, 1 base at V and 19 bases at J, with 14 bases in the middle. The CDR3 is 12 amino acids. In DNA form, the CDR3 reads TGTGCCACCAGCAGAGCCGGAGGGGATCGGCACTTT. Encoded protein: CATSRAGGDRHF.

This clonotype came up many times. The gene calls are TRBV12-3 or TRBV12-4 and TRBJ1-1, with 7 bases identical to TRBD1. CDR3 length: 13 residues. V trimming: 8 bases; J trimming: 5 bases; junction bases outside the gene matches: 8. CDR3 nucleotides: TGTGCCAGCGTAAGACAGGGCTATACTGAAGCTTTCTTT. Residues: CASVRQGYTEAFF.

This clonotype was counted only a few times. The genes are TRBV7-9 and TRBJ2-6; TRBD2 is a possible D gene (6 bases). V lost 5 bases and J lost 2, with 10 bases in between. CDR3 length equals 15 residues. CDR1 is SEHNR, CDR2 FQNEAQ, per germline (reference sequence). CDR3 DNA sequence: TGTGCCAGCAGCCGTTGGGGGGCTGGGGCCAACGTCCTGACTTTC. Protein product: CASSRWGAGANVLTF.

This clonotype was observed many times. V is TRBV5-8 and J is TRBJ1-3; D gene unclear. In germline, CDR1 is SGHTS, CDR2 YDEGEE. The CDR3 has 14 amino acids. V lost 4 bases and J 0 bases, leaving 8 bases between the germline ends. The CDR3: CASSVTFSGNTIYF. The CDR3 DNA is TGTGCCAGCAGCGTTACATTCTCTGGAAACACCATATATTTT.

This clonotype has a count of ten or more. In DNA, the CDR3 is TGTGCCAGCAGCCAAGACGGCAGGGGGCTGGACGAGCAGTACTTC. Translation gives CASSQDGRGLDEQYF. This chain joins TRBV3-1 and TRBJ2-7, with TRBD1 matching 8 bases. The CDR3 is 15 residues long. Germline CDR1 LGHDT, CDR2 YNNKEL (reference sequence). J was trimmed by 5 bases and V by 0 bases; bases with no gene match: 6.

This clonotype appeared many times. This chain uses TRBV20-1 with TRBJ2-5; 9 bases are a match to TRBD1. V dropped 0 bases and J dropped 5; count of bases not matched to a gene: 13. CDR1 DFQATT and CDR2 SNEGSKA come from the germline V gene (reference sequence). CDR3 size: 17 residues. The CDR3 protein is CSARDLQQGAGRETQYF. The CDR3 DNA reads as TGCAGTGCTAGAGATCTACAACAGGGGGCCGGGAGGGAGACCCAGTACTTC.

V is TRBV29-1 and J is TRBJ1-5; 8 nucleotides align to TRBD1. The CDR3 runs to 15 residues. Per germline, CDR1 SQVTM and CDR2 ANQGSEA. V trimming: 8 bases; J trimming: 1 base; junction bases outside the gene matches: 10. The CDR3 DNA is TGCAGCCTGGGACAGGCCCGGGGGAGCAATCAGCCCCAGCATTTT. Its translation: CSLGQARGSNQPQHF.

Comment on this clonotype: An end of the junction does not agree with germline; a read error may underlie this. This chain joins TRBV2 and TRBJ1-4; D perhaps matches TRBD1 (5 bases). The CDR3 extends over 12 amino acids. In germline, CDR1 is SNHLY, CDR2 FYNNEI. The CDR3 DNA reads as TGTGTCAGCAAAGGGTGGGACGAAAAACTGTTTTTC. Protein product: CVSKGWDEKLFF. The full variable domain, completed using reference TRBV2 and TRBJ1-4, is EPEVTQTPSHQVTQMGQEVILRCVPISNHLYFYWYRQILGQKVEFLVSFYNNEISEKSEIFDDQFSVERPDGSNFTLKIRSTKLEDSAMYFCVSKGWDEKLFFGSGTQLSVL.